These T cell receptor beta chains were read from a single sample in a study of CXCR3-negative and CXCR3-positive naive CD8 T cells. TCRdb reprocessed the 5' RACE reads and reports one entry per CDR3 protein, with no DNA. Seen in this sample are 90,000 to 150,000 distinct CDR3 sequences; the ten most common clones hold 0.36%. Sequencing input: naive CXCR3+ CD8+ T cells from blood. Source of these receptors: a human donor in good health. Some clones in this sample may be carry-over from other donors' samples. Both conserved end residues are part of each CDR3.

cdr3_length j_call v_call cdr3_aa
15 TRBJ2-7 TRBV29-1 CSVGLAGSPLYEQYF
14 TRBJ2-1 TRBV4-3 CASSQARTGYEQFF
13 TRBJ1-1 TRBV29-1 CSVEPRMNTEAFF
16 TRBJ2-3 TRBV25-1 CASSESAAVYTDTQYF
17 TRBJ2-2 TRBV10-2 CASSETRDTSNTGELFF
11 TRBJ2-7 TRBV2 CASSDSYEQYF
14 TRBJ2-7 TRBV20-1 CSANRDSHTYEQYF
14 TRBJ2-5 TRBV4-1 CASRSLGGQETQYF
16 TRBJ2-7 TRBV28 CASSPGTGLITYEQYF
14 TRBJ1-5 TRBV6-2/TRBV6-3 CASSDTGGHQPQHF
14 TRBJ1-1 TRBV27 CASSQPTGFTEAFF
14 TRBJ2-3 TRBV5-6 CASSSGVATDTQYF
16 TRBJ2-5 TRBV4-2 CASSQEPGPPQETQYF
13 TRBJ1-3 TRBV6-6 CASSYSTGNTIYF
15 TRBJ2-1 TRBV6-1 CASSVWLAGGNEQFF
14 TRBJ2-1 TRBV7-9 CASSRRKDPHEQFF
19 TRBJ2-1 TRBV14 CASSQNNQSTGSSYNEQFF
13 TRBJ2-1 TRBV5-5 CASSWGGGTEQFF
16 TRBJ2-7 TRBV28 CASSSTSGTGNTRQYF
13 TRBJ1-1 TRBV19 CASSPNLNTEAFF
16 TRBJ2-3 TRBV7-8 CASSLEEATRPDTQYF
12 TRBJ2-1 TRBV10-3 CAISDFGDEQFF
16 TRBJ2-1 TRBV7-9 CASSFFGVQGGHEQFF
14 TRBJ1-5 TRBV28 CASRPGRVWQPQHF
16 TRBJ2-7 TRBV20-1 CSAREQSGGYPYEQYF
14 TRBJ1-1 TRBV20-1 CSARDRDRFTEAFF
13 TRBJ2-1 TRBV15 CATSASGGGGIFF
15 TRBJ2-5 TRBV23-1 CASLGGFLVEETQYF
12 TRBJ2-1 TRBV28 CASSFGYNEQFF
15 TRBJ1-5 TRBV27 CASSLSPGPGQPQHF
11 TRBJ2-7 TRBV2 CASSDEDEQYF
15 TRBJ2-5 TRBV5-5 CASSWMTGQQETQYF
11 TRBJ2-2 TRBV12-3/TRBV12-4 CASSRPGELFF
13 TRBJ2-7 TRBV29-1 CSVVGTNQYEQYF
14 TRBJ2-1 TRBV5-6 CASSDVGGYNEQFF